One TCR beta chain is described in this entry. As yet, its antigen is unknown. The sample originates from a study of regulatory dendritic cells for organ transplantation. Overall study: Monocytes received vitamin D3 on days 0 and 4, IL-10 on day 4.

Study findings and constraints: Alloreactive memory CD8+ T cell pools varied considerably between individuals. Among resting subsets, memory CD8+ cells contained the most alloreactive clonotypes. Memory CD8+ clonal expansion seemed more limited with regulatory than mature dendritic cells.

With V trimmed by 3 bases and J by 2 bases, 3 bases remained unmatched. Germline V gene lookup returns CDR1 SGHNT and CDR2 YYREEE (reference sequence). This CDR3 is built from 15 residues. Sorted T cells were CFSE-labeled and cultured four to five days with allogeneic regulatory or mature dendritic cells at 1:10. Libraries were prepared by immunoSEQ multiplex PCR; TCRdb keeps only in-frame clonotypes and omits some of them. The sample consists of 7,500 to 8,500 clones, about 70% of them appearing once. The sequencing input was memory CD4+ T cells from blood cultured with dendritic cells. Described subset: CD45RO+ memory T cells. This TCR was sampled from a human donor in good health. V gene TRBV5-4 combines with J gene TRBJ2-7; the match to TRBD2 covers 12 bases. The CDR3 sequence: CASSSRTSGAYEQYF. The CDR3 coding sequence is TGTGCCAGCAGCTCCCGGACTAGCGGGGCCTACGAGCAGTACTTC.